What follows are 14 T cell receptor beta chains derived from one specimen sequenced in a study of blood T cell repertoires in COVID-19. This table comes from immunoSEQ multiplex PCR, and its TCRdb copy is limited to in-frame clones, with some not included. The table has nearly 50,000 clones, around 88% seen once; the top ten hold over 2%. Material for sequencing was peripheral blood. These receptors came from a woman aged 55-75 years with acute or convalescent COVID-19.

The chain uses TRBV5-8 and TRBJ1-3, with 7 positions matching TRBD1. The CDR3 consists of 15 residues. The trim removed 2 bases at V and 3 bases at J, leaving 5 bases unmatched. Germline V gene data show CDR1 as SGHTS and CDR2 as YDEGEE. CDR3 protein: CASSLWDSSGNTIYF. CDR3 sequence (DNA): TGTGCCAGCAGCTTATGGGACAGCAGTGGAAACACCATATATTTT.

CDR3 DNA: TGTGCCAGCAGCTTACTAGCGCCGAGCTCCTACAATGAGCAGTTCTTC. Translated, it gives CASSLLAPSSYNEQFF. This sequence joins TRBV5-6 and TRBJ2-1; TRBD2 agrees at 7 bases. Germline V gene sequence: CDR1 SGHDT, CDR2 YYEEEE. The CDR3 totals 16 residues. J gave up 0 bases and V 2 bases, and 5 bases lay outside the gene matches.

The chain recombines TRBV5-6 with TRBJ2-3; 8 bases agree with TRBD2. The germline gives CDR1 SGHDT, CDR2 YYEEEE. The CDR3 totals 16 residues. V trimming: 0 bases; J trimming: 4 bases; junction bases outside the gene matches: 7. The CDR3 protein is CASSLAGGRRADTQYF. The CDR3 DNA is TGTGCCAGCAGCTTGGCGGGCGGGAGGAGGGCAGATACGCAGTATTTT.

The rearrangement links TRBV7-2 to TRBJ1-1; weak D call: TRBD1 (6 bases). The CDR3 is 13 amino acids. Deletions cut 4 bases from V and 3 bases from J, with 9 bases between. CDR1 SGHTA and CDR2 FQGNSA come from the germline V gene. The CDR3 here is CASSSGQHTEAFF. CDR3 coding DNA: TGTGCCAGCAGCTCTGGACAGCACACTGAAGCTTTCTTT.

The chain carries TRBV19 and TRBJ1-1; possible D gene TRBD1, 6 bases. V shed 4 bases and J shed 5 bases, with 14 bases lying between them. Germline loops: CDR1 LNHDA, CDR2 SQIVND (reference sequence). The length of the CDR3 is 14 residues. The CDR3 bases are TGTGCCAGTAGTAGGTCAGGGGCGAGGACTGAAGCTTTCTTT. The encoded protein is CASSRSGARTEAFF.

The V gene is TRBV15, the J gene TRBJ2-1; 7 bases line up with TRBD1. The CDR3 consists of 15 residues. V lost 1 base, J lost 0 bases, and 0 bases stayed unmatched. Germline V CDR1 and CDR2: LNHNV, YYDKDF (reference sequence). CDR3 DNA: TGTGCCACCAGCAGAGGACAGGGCTCCTACAATGAGCAGTTCTTC. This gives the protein CATSRGQGSYNEQFF.

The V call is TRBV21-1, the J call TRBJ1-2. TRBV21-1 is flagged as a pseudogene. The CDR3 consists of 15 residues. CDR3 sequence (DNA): TGTGCCAGCAGCGCACGGACGGGGAGTAACTATGGCTACACCTTC. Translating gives CASSARTGSNYGYTF.

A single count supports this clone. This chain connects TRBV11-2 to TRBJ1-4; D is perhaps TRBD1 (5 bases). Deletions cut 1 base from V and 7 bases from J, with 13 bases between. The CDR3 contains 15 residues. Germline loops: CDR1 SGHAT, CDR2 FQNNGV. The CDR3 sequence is CASSLGAGFGEKLFF. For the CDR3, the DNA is TGTGCCAGCAGCTTAGGGGCAGGGTTTGGTGAAAAACTGTTTTTT.

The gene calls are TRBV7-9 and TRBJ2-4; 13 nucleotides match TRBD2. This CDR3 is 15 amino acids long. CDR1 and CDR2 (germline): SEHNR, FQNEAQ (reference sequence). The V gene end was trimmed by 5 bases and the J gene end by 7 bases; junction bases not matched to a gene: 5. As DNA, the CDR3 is TGTGCCAGCAGCCGGACTAGCGGGAGTTTGAACATTCAGTACTTC. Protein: CASSRTSGSLNIQYF.

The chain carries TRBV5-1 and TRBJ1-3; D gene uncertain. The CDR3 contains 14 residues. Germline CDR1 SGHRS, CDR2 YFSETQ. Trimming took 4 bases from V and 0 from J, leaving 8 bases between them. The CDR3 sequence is CASSSESSGNTIYF. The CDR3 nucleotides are TGCGCCAGCAGCAGCGAAAGCTCTGGAAACACCATATATTTT.

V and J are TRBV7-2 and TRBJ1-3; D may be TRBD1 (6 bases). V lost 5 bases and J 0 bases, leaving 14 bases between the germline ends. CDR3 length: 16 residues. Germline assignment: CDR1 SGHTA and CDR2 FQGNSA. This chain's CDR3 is CASSLAGTHSGNTIYF. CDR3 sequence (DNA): TGTGCCAGCAGCCTGGCCGGGACACACTCTGGAAACACCATATATTTT.

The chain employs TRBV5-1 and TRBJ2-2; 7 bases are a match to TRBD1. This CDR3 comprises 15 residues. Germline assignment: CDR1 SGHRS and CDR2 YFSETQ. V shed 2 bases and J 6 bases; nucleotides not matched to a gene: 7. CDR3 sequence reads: CASSLTPGGAGELFF. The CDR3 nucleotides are TGCGCCAGCAGCTTAACCCCAGGGGGTGCCGGGGAGCTGTTTTTT.

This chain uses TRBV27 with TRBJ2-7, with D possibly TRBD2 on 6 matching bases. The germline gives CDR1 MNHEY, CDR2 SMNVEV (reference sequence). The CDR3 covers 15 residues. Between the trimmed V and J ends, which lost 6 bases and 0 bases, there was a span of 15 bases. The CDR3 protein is CASRPRGSLSYEQYF. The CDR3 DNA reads TGTGCCAGCAGACCTCGGGGGAGCCTCTCCTACGAGCAGTACTTC.

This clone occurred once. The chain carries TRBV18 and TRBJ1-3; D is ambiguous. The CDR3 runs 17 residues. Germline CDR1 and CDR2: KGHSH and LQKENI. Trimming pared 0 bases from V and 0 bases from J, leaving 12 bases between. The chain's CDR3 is CASSPPGSVISGNTIYF. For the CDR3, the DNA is TGTGCCAGCTCACCACCGGGCAGTGTTATCTCTGGAAACACCATATATTTT.